Listed below are T cell receptor beta chains from one sample, sequenced in a study of blood T cell repertoires in COVID-19. The method was immunoSEQ multiplex PCR; TCRdb's version includes in-frame clones alone and lacks a portion of them. The top ten clones hold around 43% of a sample with 70,000 to 80,000 clones, around 83% of them seen once. Sequenced material: peripheral blood. These receptors were obtained from a man at least 80 years old with acute or convalescent COVID-19. CDR3s include the opening cysteine and the closing phenylalanine or tryptophan. D genes are given only for firm matches. Expanded clones are given a class, and other clones once, few, many or no size at all.

CDR3 DNA | CDR3 protein | clone size | D gene | J gene | V gene
TGCGCCAGCAGCTTGCCTCAATTGAGGGAAAACACCATATATTTT | CASSLPQLRENTIYF | . | . | TRBJ1-3 | TRBV5-1
TGTGCCAGCAGGTTCGGACAGGGAGAGAATTCACCCCTCCACTTT | CASRFGQGENSPLHF | . | TRBD1 | TRBJ1-6 | TRBV2
TGTGCCAGCAAGACAGGTGATTATACGCAGTATTTT | CASKTGDYTQYF | . | . | TRBJ2-3 | TRBV28
TGTGCCAGTAGACCCGGGGACAGGGTAGACACTGAAGCTTTCTTT | CASRPGDRVDTEAFF | . | TRBD1 | TRBJ1-1 | TRBV19
TGTGCCAGTATCCCGGACAGGGAAACCAGCTATGGCTACACCTTC | CASIPDRETSYGYTF | . | TRBD1 | TRBJ1-2 | TRBV19
TGTGCCAGCAGCTTTCAACCGGGACTAGCGGGGAGCTCCTACGAGCAGTACTTC | CASSFQPGLAGSSYEQYF | . | TRBD2 | TRBJ2-7 | TRBV11-2
TGTGCCTGGAGCCCCGGGGGGCTACGGGGCTACACCTTC | CAWSPGGLRGYTF | . | . | TRBJ1-2 | TRBV30
TGCGCCAGCAGCCAAGACCCAGGGTACTATGGCTACACCTTC | CASSQDPGYYGYTF | few | . | TRBJ1-2 | TRBV4-1
TGTGCCACCACCCAGGGACAGGGAAATCAGCCCCAGCATTTT | CATTQGQGNQPQHF | . | TRBD1 | TRBJ1-5 | TRBV15
TGTGCCAGCAGCCCTAAACAGACAGGAGGATTCTCTGGGGCCAACGTCCTGACTTTC | CASSPKQTGGFSGANVLTF | . | . | TRBJ2-6 | TRBV5-4
TGTGCCAGCAGCCGTGGGCTAGCGGGAGGTCTAGATACGCAGTATTTT | CASSRGLAGGLDTQYF | . | TRBD2 | TRBJ2-3 | TRBV7-2
TGTGCCAGCTCACCGACAGCCCTGGCAACTAATGAAAAACTGTTTTTT | CASSPTALATNEKLFF | . | . | TRBJ1-4 | TRBV18
TGTGCCAGCAGTTTGAGGATGGGAGCGGGAGGCACAGATACGCAGTATTTT | CASSLRMGAGGTDTQYF | . | TRBD2 | TRBJ2-3 | TRBV28
TGTGCCAGCAGTACGGGGTTCTATGAAGCTTTCTTT | CASSTGFYEAFF | . | . | TRBJ1-1 | TRBV28
TGTGCCAGCAGCCAGCGGGGGACAGGGGTCAATCAGCCCCAGCATTTT | CASSQRGTGVNQPQHF | . | TRBD1 | TRBJ1-5 | TRBV7-8
TGCGCCAGCAGCCAAGAAAGATACAGTCCTGAAGCTTTCTTT | CASSQERYSPEAFF | . | . | TRBJ1-1 | TRBV4-3
TGTGCCAGCTCGCCTTTAGCGGGGGTAGCCTACAATGAGCAGTTCTTC | CASSPLAGVAYNEQFF | once | TRBD2 | TRBJ2-1 | TRBV18
TGTGCCAGCAGCCACCGACAGGGAATAACAGATACGCAGTATTTT | CASSHRQGITDTQYF | . | TRBD1 | TRBJ2-3 | TRBV13
TGTGCCAGCAGCATTAGCGGGGGGTGGACAGATACGCAGTATTTT | CASSISGGWTDTQYF | . | TRBD2 | TRBJ2-3 | TRBV5-6
TGTGCCAGCAGCTGGCTAGCGGCGGATACGCAGTATTTT | CASSWLAADTQYF | . | TRBD2 | TRBJ2-3 | TRBV11-2
TGCGCCAGCAGCTTACAGGGAAACACTGAAGCTTTCTTT | CASSLQGNTEAFF | . | . | TRBJ1-1 | TRBV5-1
TGTGCCAGCAGCTCTCCCTCCGGGACAGGGGCAATTAATTCACCCCTCCACTTT | CASSSPSGTGAINSPLHF | . | TRBD1 | TRBJ1-6 | TRBV7-9
TGTGCCAGTAGTATAGACTTCCTAAGGGGGCGTGGAGCCGGGGAGCTGTTTTTT | CASSIDFLRGRGAGELFF | . | TRBD1 | TRBJ2-2 | TRBV19
TGTGCCAGCAGCCCTGGACAGTTTAATCAGCCCCAGCATTTT | CASSPGQFNQPQHF | . | . | TRBJ1-5 | TRBV28
TGTGCCTTTGAGGGGGCTGGCTATGGCTACACCTTC | CAFEGAGYGYTF | . | TRBD1 | TRBJ1-2 | TRBV30
TGTGCCAGCAGCGTGGACCCCGGGACTAGCTCCTACAATGAGCAGTTCTTC | CASSVDPGTSSYNEQFF | . | TRBD2 | TRBJ2-1 | TRBV9
TGTGCCACCTCCCCGGGACTAGCCACAGATACGCAGTATTTT | CATSPGLATDTQYF | . | TRBD2 | TRBJ2-3 | TRBV25-1
TGTGCCAGCAGTTCCCCTCCCTTACAGAGCAACACTGAAGCTTTCTTT | CASSSPPLQSNTEAFF | . | . | TRBJ1-1 | TRBV6-2/TRBV6-3
TGTGCCAGCAGCAATTACAGGACCTACGAGCAGTACTTC | CASSNYRTYEQYF | . | . | TRBJ2-7 | TRBV11-2
TGCGCCAGCAGCTTGGTTCCGGGAAGTGGCATTAGGAATGAGCAGTTCTTC | CASSLVPGSGIRNEQFF | . | . | TRBJ2-1 | TRBV5-1
TGTGCCACCGCCATGCTAGCGGGGGGGCCGGACGAGCAGTACTTC | CATAMLAGGPDEQYF | . | TRBD2 | TRBJ2-7 | TRBV27
TGTGCCAGCTCAAGGGCAGAACGGGGTGAGCAGTTCTTC | CASSRAERGEQFF | . | . | TRBJ2-1 | TRBV18